A selection of T cell receptor beta chains follows, all from one sample in a study of blood T cells in healthy people across ages. TCRdb re-analysed the 5' RACE reads in MiXCR, keeping a single row per CDR3 protein. The data contain over a million distinct CDR3 sequences, around 45% of them singletons. Sequencing was performed on blood. These receptor sequences come from an older woman in good health. CDR3s include the opening cysteine and the closing phenylalanine or tryptophan. A D gene is named only where the DNA matches it firmly. Clone sizes are given selectively: once, few, many, or a class where the clone is expanded.

>NA|TRBV20-1|14|NA|TRBJ1-2
CSARDGFSPGGYTF
TGCAGTGCTAGGGACGGATTTTCCCCGGGTGGCTACACCTTC
>NA|TRBV20-1|14|NA|TRBJ2-5
CSARLPGTAETQYF
TGCAGTGCTAGGCTCCCCGGGACTGCAGAGACCCAGTACTTC
>NA|TRBV11-2|15|NA|TRBJ1-5
CASSSLTGSNQPQHF
TGTGCCAGCAGCTCCCTAACGGGGAGCAATCAGCCCCAGCATTTT
>NA|TRBV27|15|NA|TRBJ2-3
CATLPLAGYTDTQYF
TGTGCCACCTTGCCCCTAGCAGGTTACACAGATACGCAGTATTTT
>TRBD1|TRBV3-1|15|NA|TRBJ1-4
CASSQAGQANEKLFF
TGTGCCAGCAGCCAAGCCGGACAGGCTAATGAAAAACTGTTTTTT
>TRBD1|TRBV6-5|15|NA|TRBJ2-7
CASSRPGQAFYEQYF
TGTGCCAGCAGTCGACCGGGACAGGCCTTCTACGAGCAGTACTTC
>NA|TRBV6-1|16|few|TRBJ2-5
CASNYSPNGIQETQYF
TGTGCCAGCAACTATTCCCCAAATGGGATTCAAGAGACCCAGTACTTC
>NA|TRBV5-1|14|NA|TRBJ2-7
CASSYRQPTYEQYF
TGCGCCAGCAGCTATCGACAGCCCACCTACGAGCAGTACTTC
>NA|TRBV5-1|14|NA|TRBJ1-1
CASSSDHPNTEAFF
TGCGCCAGCAGCTCGGACCACCCGAACACTGAAGCTTTCTTT
>NA|TRBV20-1|11|NA|TRBJ1-2
CSATTVLGYTF
TGCAGTGCTACAACAGTGTTAGGCTACACCTTC
>TRBD2|TRBV11-2|20|NA|TRBJ2-3
CASSSYKAGGPEVVADTQYF
TGTGCCAGCAGCTCCTACAAAGCGGGAGGGCCTGAGGTAGTGGCAGATACGCAGTATTTT
>NA|TRBV7-9|14|NA|TRBJ2-7
CASSFAGSLAEQYF
TGTGCCAGCAGCTTTGCGGGGAGTCTCGCCGAGCAGTACTTC